This is a list of T cell receptor beta chains from one sample in a study of long-term antiretroviral therapy in people with HIV. Only in-frame clones appear in the TCRdb table, and some are missing; sequencing was by immunoSEQ multiplex PCR. Here the sample spans fewer than 20,000 clones, roughly four fifths being singletons. This material consisted of unsorted PBMCs, taken 0.1 years after starting antiretroviral therapy. All receptors derive from a man aged 18 to 29 with HIV. Both conserved end residues are part of each CDR3. A D gene is named only where the DNA matches it firmly. The size of a clone is reported for some rows only, either as once, few or many, or as a class for expanded clones.

j_call clone_size v_call d_call cdr3_aa cdr3_nt
TRBJ2-7 . TRBV27 TRBD2 CASSLSPPAGGRSEQYF TGTGCCAGCAGTTTATCCCCTCCAGCGGGAGGGCGTAGCGAGCAGTACTTC
TRBJ2-1 . TRBV5-4 TRBD2 CASSAGLAGKYNEQFF TGTGCCAGCAGCGCCGGACTAGCGGGAAAGTACAATGAGCAGTTCTTC
TRBJ2-1 few TRBV7-2 . CASSFPDGNEQFF TGTGCCAGCAGCTTTCCTGACGGCAATGAGCAGTTCTTC
TRBJ1-4 . TRBV6-1 . CASGLEEKLFF TGTGCCAGCGGTTTAGAAGAAAAACTGTTTTTT
TRBJ2-1 . TRBV7-3 . CASSFRSGASYNEQFF TGTGCCAGCAGCTTCCGGTCAGGGGCATCTTACAATGAGCAGTTCTTC
TRBJ2-1 . TRBV7-2 TRBD2 CASSGLAGGRREQFF TGTGCCAGCAGTGGACTTGCGGGAGGGCGTCGGGAGCAGTTCTTC
TRBJ2-1 . TRBV7-9 TRBD2 CASSLGLAGEDEQFF TGTGCCAGCAGCTTGGGACTAGCGGGAGAGGATGAGCAGTTCTTC
TRBJ2-1 . TRBV25-1 TRBD2 CASSELGAGALFNEQFF TGTGCCAGCAGTGAATTGGGTGCGGGAGCCCTCTTCAATGAGCAGTTCTTC
TRBJ2-1 . TRBV5-1 . CASRQGSNEQFF TGCGCCAGCAGGCAGGGGAGCAATGAGCAGTTCTTC
TRBJ2-5 . TRBV1 . CTSSTSGRAFGETQYF TGCACCAGCAGCACCAGCGGGAGGGCCTTTGGCGAGACCCAGTACTTC
TRBJ2-1 once TRBV15 . CATSREKDLSYNEQFF TGTGCCACCAGCAGAGAAAAGGACCTATCCTACAATGAGCAGTTCTTC
TRBJ2-3 . TRBV28 . CALKRPGTDTQYF TGTGCCCTCAAACGACCGGGCACAGATACGCAGTATTTT
TRBJ2-1 . TRBV7-8 TRBD2 CASSLEAGGPGNEQFF TGTGCCAGCAGCTTAGAGGCGGGGGGGCCCGGGAATGAGCAGTTCTTC
TRBJ2-3 . TRBV5-1 . CASSLDTWGTDTQYF TGCGCCAGCAGCCTGGACACTTGGGGCACAGATACGCAGTATTTT
TRBJ2-1 few TRBV9 TRBD2 CASSVEAGGPGEQFF TGTGCCAGCAGCGTGGAAGCGGGGGGGCCAGGTGAGCAGTTCTTC
TRBJ2-1 . TRBV5-5 . CASSFNSNEQFF TGTGCCAGCAGCTTTAACAGCAATGAGCAGTTCTTC